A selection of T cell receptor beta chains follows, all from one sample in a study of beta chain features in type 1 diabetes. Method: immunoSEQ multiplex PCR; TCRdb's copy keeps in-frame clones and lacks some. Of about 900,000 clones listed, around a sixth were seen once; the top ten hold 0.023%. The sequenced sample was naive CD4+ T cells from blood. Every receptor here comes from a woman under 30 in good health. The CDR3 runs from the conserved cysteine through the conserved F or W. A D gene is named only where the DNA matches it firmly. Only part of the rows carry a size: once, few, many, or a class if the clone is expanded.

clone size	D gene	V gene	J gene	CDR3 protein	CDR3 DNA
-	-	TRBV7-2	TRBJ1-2	CASSFYREGYTF	TGTGCCAGCAGCTTCTACAGGGAAGGCTACACCTTC
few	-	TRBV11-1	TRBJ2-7	CASSPRWDSYEQYF	TGTGCCAGCAGCCCACGTTGGGACTCCTACGAGCAGTACTTC
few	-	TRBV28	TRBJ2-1	CASSLTTPLNEQFF	TGTGCCAGCAGTTTGACGACTCCTCTGAATGAGCAGTTCTTC
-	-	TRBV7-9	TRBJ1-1	CASSLKGLVTEAFF	TGTGCCAGCAGCTTAAAGGGTCTAGTCACTGAAGCTTTCTTT
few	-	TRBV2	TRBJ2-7	CASSQNVYEQYF	TGTGCCAGCAGTCAAAATGTCTACGAGCAGTACTTC
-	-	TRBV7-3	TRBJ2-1	CASSYRDGRRFF	TGTGCCAGCAGCTATCGGGACGGCCGGCGGTTCTTC
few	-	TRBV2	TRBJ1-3	CASSAVTLAGNTIYF	TGTGCCAGCAGTGCGGTCACTCTCGCGGGAAACACCATATATTTT
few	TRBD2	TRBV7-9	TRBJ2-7	CASSLAPSGSYEQYF	TGTGCCAGCAGCTTAGCGCCTAGCGGGAGTTACGAGCAGTACTTC
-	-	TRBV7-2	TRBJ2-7	CASSLVGGNYEQYF	TGTGCCAGCAGCTTGGTCGGGGGCAATTACGAGCAGTACTTC
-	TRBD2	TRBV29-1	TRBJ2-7	CSDPIRTSGKTYEQYF	TGCAGCGACCCTATCAGGACTAGCGGGAAGACCTACGAGCAGTACTTC
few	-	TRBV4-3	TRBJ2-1	CASSQDRELVFEQFF	TGCGCCAGCAGCCAAGATCGGGAGCTTGTCTTTGAGCAGTTCTTC
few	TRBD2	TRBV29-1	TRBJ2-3	CSVEVYGLAGVGTDTQYF	TGCAGCGTTGAAGTTTATGGCCTAGCGGGAGTAGGGACAGATACGCAGTATTTT
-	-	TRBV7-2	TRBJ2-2	CASSLDRVLRELFF	TGTGCCAGCAGCTTAGACCGGGTCTTGAGGGAGCTGTTTTTT
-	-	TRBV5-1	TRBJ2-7	CASSLEQAYEQYF	TGCGCCAGCAGCTTGGAACAGGCGTACGAGCAGTACTTC
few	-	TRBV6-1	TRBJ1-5	CASRRQINQPQHF	TGTGCCAGCAGAAGACAGATCAATCAGCCCCAGCATTTT
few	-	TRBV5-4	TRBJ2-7	CASSSRKGLGYEQYF	TGTGCCAGCAGCTCCCGTAAAGGATTGGGCTACGAGCAGTACTTC
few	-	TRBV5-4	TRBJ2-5	CASSSERETQYF	TGTGCCAGCAGCTCGGAGAGAGAGACCCAGTACTTC
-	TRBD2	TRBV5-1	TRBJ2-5	CASSLLAGTGETQYF	TGCGCCAGCAGCTTGCTAGCGGGGACGGGCGAGACCCAGTACTTC
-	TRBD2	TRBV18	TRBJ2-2	CASSSRLTSGPNTGELFF	TGTGCCAGCTCATCCCGCCTTACTAGCGGACCGAACACCGGGGAGCTGTTTTTT
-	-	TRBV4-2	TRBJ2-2	CASSQEIAIPGGELFF	TGTGCCAGCAGCCAAGAAATTGCGATCCCTGGCGGGGAGCTGTTTTTT
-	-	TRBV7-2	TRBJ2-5	CASSLGLTKETQYF	TGTGCCAGCAGCTTAGGGCTTACCAAAGAGACCCAGTACTTC
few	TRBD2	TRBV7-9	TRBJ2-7	CASSSIGASGRNEQYF	TGTGCCAGCAGCTCGATCGGGGCTAGCGGGAGAAACGAGCAGTACTTC
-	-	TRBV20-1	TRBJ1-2	CSASSASRYTF	TGCAGTGCTAGCAGCGCTTCTAGGTACACCTTC
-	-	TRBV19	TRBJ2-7	CATQEDRYSYEQYF	TGTGCCACCCAAGAGGACAGATACTCCTACGAGCAGTACTTC
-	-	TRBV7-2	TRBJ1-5	CASSFLGGHSNQPQHF	TGTGCCAGCAGTTTCTTGGGGGGGCATAGCAATCAGCCCCAGCATTTT
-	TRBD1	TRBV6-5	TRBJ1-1	CASSYSGGGSVTEAFF	TGTGCCAGCAGTTACTCCGGAGGGGGCTCGGTCACTGAAGCTTTCTTT
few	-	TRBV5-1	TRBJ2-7	CASSLKSGEYEQYF	TGCGCCAGCAGCTTGAAGAGCGGCGAATACGAGCAGTACTTC
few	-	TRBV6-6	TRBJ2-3	CAGGQYYDTQYF	TGTGCCGGTGGTCAATACTACGATACGCAGTATTTT
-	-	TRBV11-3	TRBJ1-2	CASSQNSYF	TGTGCCAGCAGCCAAAACAGCTACTTC
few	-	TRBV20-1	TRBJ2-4	CSALGLIQYF	TGCAGTGCTCTCGGACTAATTCAGTACTTC
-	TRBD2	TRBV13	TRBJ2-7	CASGRSGSYEQYF	TGTGCCAGCGGTCGTAGCGGGAGCTACGAGCAGTACTTC
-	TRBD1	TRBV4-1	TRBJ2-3	CASSQGGQSTDTQYF	TGCGCCAGCAGCCAAGGGGGACAGAGCACAGATACGCAGTATTTT
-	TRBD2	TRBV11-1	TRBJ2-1	CASSDLAGGALWNEQFF	TGTGCCAGCAGTGATTTGGCGGGAGGGGCACTTTGGAATGAGCAGTTCTTC